A selection of T cell receptor beta chains follows, all from one sample in a study of blood T cells in healthy people across ages. TCRdb called the 5' RACE reads again in MiXCR, with one record for every CDR3 protein. The top ten clones hold around 10% of a sample with about 540,000 distinct CDR3 sequences, approximately 25% of them seen once. Another study also made use of these data, one on T cells of mothers and their children.

Sequencing was carried out using blood. Receptors were obtained from a boy aged 10-17 years in good health. CDR3s include the opening cysteine and the closing phenylalanine or tryptophan. A D gene is named only where the DNA matches it firmly. Expanded clones are given a class, and other clones once, few, many or no size at all.

clone size: .; D gene: TRBD2; J gene: TRBJ2-1; V gene: TRBV9; CDR3 protein: CASSVSGLVGNEQFF; CDR3 DNA: TGTGCCAGCAGCGTTTCGGGACTAGTGGGGAATGAGCAGTTCTTC
clone size: .; D gene: TRBD1; J gene: TRBJ1-5; V gene: TRBV30; CDR3 protein: CAWSRDRVPNSNQPQHF; CDR3 DNA: TGTGCCTGGAGCCGGGACAGGGTGCCCAATAGCAATCAGCCCCAGCATTTT
clone size: .; D gene: .; J gene: TRBJ1-2; V gene: TRBV7-9; CDR3 protein: CASSSIEGVRSVMGTNGYTF; CDR3 DNA: TGTGCCAGCAGCTCTATAGAGGGGGTGAGGAGTGTGATGGGGACGAATGGCTACACCTTC
clone size: .; D gene: .; J gene: TRBJ2-3; V gene: TRBV5-5; CDR3 protein: CASSWGAGVGTDTQYF; CDR3 DNA: TGTGCCAGCAGCTGGGGTGCCGGGGTCGGGACAGATACGCAGTATTTT
clone size: .; D gene: TRBD2; J gene: TRBJ2-3; V gene: TRBV20-1; CDR3 protein: CSARGTRGTTDTQYF; CDR3 DNA: TGCAGTGCTAGAGGGACTAGAGGGACTACGGATACGCAGTATTTT
clone size: few; D gene: .; J gene: TRBJ2-4; V gene: TRBV7-2; CDR3 protein: CASSLRQVFSIQYF; CDR3 DNA: TGTGCCAGCAGTCTTCGACAGGTTTTTTCCATTCAGTACTTC
clone size: many; D gene: .; J gene: TRBJ2-7; V gene: TRBV6-6; CDR3 protein: CASSYGDTYEQYF; CDR3 DNA: TGTGCCAGCAGTTACGGGGACACCTACGAGCAGTACTTC
clone size: .; D gene: .; J gene: TRBJ1-5; V gene: TRBV27; CDR3 protein: CASSGSGNQPQHF; CDR3 DNA: TGTGCCAGCAGTGGGTCAGGGAATCAGCCCCAGCATTTT
clone size: .; D gene: TRBD1; J gene: TRBJ1-1; V gene: TRBV15; CDR3 protein: CAASDRGNMNTEAFF; CDR3 DNA: TGTGCCGCCTCGGACAGGGGAAACATGAACACTGAAGCTTTCTTT
clone size: .; D gene: .; J gene: TRBJ2-2; V gene: TRBV28; CDR3 protein: CASSLDFFSGELFF; CDR3 DNA: TGTGCCAGCAGTTTAGATTTTTTCAGCGGGGAGCTGTTTTTT
clone size: .; D gene: TRBD1; J gene: TRBJ1-2; V gene: TRBV20-1; CDR3 protein: CSARGTLQGANYGYTF; CDR3 DNA: TGCAGTGCTAGAGGGACCTTACAGGGGGCTAACTATGGCTACACCTTC
clone size: few; D gene: .; J gene: TRBJ1-1; V gene: TRBV30; CDR3 protein: CAWRDLTGWSTEAFF; CDR3 DNA: TGTGCCTGGAGGGACCTAACAGGGTGGAGCACTGAAGCTTTCTTT
clone size: many; D gene: TRBD1; J gene: TRBJ1-5; V gene: TRBV27; CDR3 protein: CASSLSGGANQPQHF; CDR3 DNA: TGTGCCAGCAGTTTATCAGGGGGCGCAAATCAGCCCCAGCATTTT
clone size: few; D gene: TRBD2; J gene: TRBJ2-3; V gene: TRBV9; CDR3 protein: CASSPPAGGETDTQYF; CDR3 DNA: TGTGCCAGCAGCCCCCCAGCGGGGGGAGAAACAGATACGCAGTATTTT
clone size: few; D gene: TRBD2; J gene: TRBJ2-5; V gene: TRBV12-3/TRBV12-4; CDR3 protein: CASSNRTSGEGKTQYF; CDR3 DNA: TGTGCCAGCAGTAACCGGACTAGCGGGGAAGGGAAGACCCAGTACTTC
clone size: .; D gene: TRBD1; J gene: TRBJ2-1; V gene: TRBV29-1; CDR3 protein: CSGAGTGGFNEQFF; CDR3 DNA: TGCAGCGGGGCCGGGACAGGGGGCTTCAATGAGCAGTTCTTC
clone size: .; D gene: .; J gene: TRBJ2-5; V gene: TRBV11-2; CDR3 protein: CAGSPDFQETQYF; CDR3 DNA: TGTGCCGGCAGCCCTGACTTCCAAGAGACCCAGTACTTC
clone size: .; D gene: .; J gene: TRBJ2-7; V gene: TRBV29-1; CDR3 protein: CSVEDNGRGYEQYF; CDR3 DNA: TGCAGCGTTGAAGATAACGGCAGGGGCTACGAGCAGTACTTC
clone size: few; D gene: .; J gene: TRBJ2-1; V gene: TRBV27; CDR3 protein: CASSSPGAEQFF; CDR3 DNA: TGTGCCAGCAGTTCGCCTGGGGCTGAGCAGTTCTTC
clone size: few; D gene: TRBD1; J gene: TRBJ2-5; V gene: TRBV5-1; CDR3 protein: CASSGGQVWTQYF; CDR3 DNA: TGCGCCAGCAGCGGGGGACAGGTGTGGACCCAGTACTTC
clone size: .; D gene: TRBD1; J gene: TRBJ2-3; V gene: TRBV5-1; CDR3 protein: CASSAGTVITDTQYF; CDR3 DNA: TGCGCCAGCAGCGCCGGGACAGTAATCACAGATACGCAGTATTTT
clone size: .; D gene: .; J gene: TRBJ1-1; V gene: TRBV28; CDR3 protein: CASSRPRGSEAFF; CDR3 DNA: TGTGCCAGCAGTCGGCCCCGAGGAAGTGAAGCTTTCTTT
clone size: .; D gene: .; J gene: TRBJ2-2; V gene: TRBV6-8; CDR3 protein: CASIKGVTGELFF; CDR3 DNA: TGTGCCAGCATTAAGGGAGTGACCGGGGAGCTGTTTTTT
clone size: .; D gene: .; J gene: TRBJ2-7; V gene: TRBV28; CDR3 protein: CASSSGTDRYEQYF; CDR3 DNA: TGTGCCAGCAGTTCAGGGACTGACAGATACGAGCAGTACTTC
clone size: .; D gene: .; J gene: TRBJ1-6; V gene: TRBV28; CDR3 protein: CASSPLKGRVGNSPLHF; CDR3 DNA: TGTGCCAGCAGCCCTCTAAAGGGCAGGGTCGGGAATTCACCCCTCCACTTT
clone size: .; D gene: .; J gene: TRBJ2-3; V gene: TRBV7-6; CDR3 protein: CASSPVREGPGLRATDTQYF; CDR3 DNA: TGTGCCAGCAGCCCGGTTAGGGAAGGCCCGGGACTTCGGGCCACAGATACGCAGTATTTT
clone size: .; D gene: .; J gene: TRBJ2-2; V gene: TRBV20-1; CDR3 protein: CSAGAGWNTGELFF; CDR3 DNA: TGCAGTGCCGGGGCAGGGTGGAACACCGGGGAGCTGTTTTTT
clone size: .; D gene: .; J gene: TRBJ2-3; V gene: TRBV4-3; CDR3 protein: CASSQDLTGRLDTQYF; CDR3 DNA: TGCGCCAGCAGCCAAGATCTGACAGGGAGGTTGGATACGCAGTATTTT
clone size: .; D gene: .; J gene: TRBJ2-5; V gene: TRBV7-9; CDR3 protein: CACSIAWVGGSGETQYF; CDR3 DNA: TGTGCCTGCAGTATCGCTTGGGTCGGAGGGAGCGGCGAGACCCAGTACTTC
clone size: .; D gene: .; J gene: TRBJ2-3; V gene: TRBV28; CDR3 protein: CASSFRFTDTQYF; CDR3 DNA: TGTGCCAGCAGTTTCCGCTTTACAGATACGCAGTATTTT
clone size: few; D gene: .; J gene: TRBJ1-2; V gene: TRBV7-9; CDR3 protein: CASSLVGGLATYTF; CDR3 DNA: TGTGCCAGCAGCTTAGTGGGGGGGCTTGCGACCTACACCTTC
clone size: once; D gene: TRBD2; J gene: TRBJ2-1; V gene: TRBV9; CDR3 protein: CASSVVLGLGQYNEQFF; CDR3 DNA: TGTGCCAGCAGCGTAGTTCTGGGACTAGGCCAGTACAATGAGCAGTTCTTC
clone size: .; D gene: .; J gene: TRBJ2-1; V gene: TRBV3-1; CDR3 protein: CASSRLGGSYNEQFF; CDR3 DNA: TGTGCCAGCAGCCGGTTAGGGGGGTCCTACAATGAGCAGTTCTTC
clone size: few; D gene: .; J gene: TRBJ2-4; V gene: TRBV6-1; CDR3 protein: CASSEPGDIQYF; CDR3 DNA: TGTGCCAGCAGTGAACCTGGGGACATTCAGTACTTC
clone size: .; D gene: .; J gene: TRBJ2-7; V gene: TRBV6-1; CDR3 protein: CASSEGRRGGEQYF; CDR3 DNA: TGTGCCAGCAGTGAAGGACGGAGGGGAGGCGAGCAGTACTTC
clone size: few; D gene: .; J gene: TRBJ2-1; V gene: TRBV5-1; CDR3 protein: CASSFLAESSYNEQFF; CDR3 DNA: TGCGCCAGCAGCTTCTTAGCGGAAAGCTCCTACAATGAGCAGTTCTTC
clone size: .; D gene: .; J gene: TRBJ2-4; V gene: TRBV3-1; CDR3 protein: CASSQRAGTKNIQYF; CDR3 DNA: TGTGCCAGCAGCCAACGGGCTGGGACCAAAAACATTCAGTACTTC